This record concerns one T cell receptor beta chain sequence. Its antigen is unknown. The sample originates from a study of cytomegalovirus exposure and HLA in healthy donors. Study results and limitations: It emerged from a later analysis that several of the most significant clusters appeared to be linked to common viral pathogens.

Unmatched junction bases numbered 11, after V lost 2 bases and J lost 9 bases. Germline values: CDR1 SGDLS, CDR2 YYNGEE. The length of the CDR3 is 15 residues. Primers: 60 Vbeta forward and 13 Jbeta reverse. Method: immunoSEQ multiplex PCR; TCRdb's copy keeps in-frame clones and lacks some. This sample carries some 150,000 clones, less than 85% of them seen once, and the ten largest clones take around 6.6%. Sequencing was carried out using PBMCs. This clonotype was obtained from a woman in her 50s in good health and CMV-seropositive. The rearrangement links TRBV9 to TRBJ2-7; 10 bases are a match to TRBD1. The CDR3 DNA reads TGTGCCAGCAGCGTTGAGGCGGGGACAGGGGATAGGCAGTACTTC. This translates into CASSVEAGTGDRQYF. Complete variable domain (other parts from reference TRBV9 and TRBJ2-7): DSGVTQTPKHLITATGQRVTLRCSPRSGDLSVYWYQQSLDQGLQFLIQYYNGEERAKGNILERFSAQQFPDLHSELNLSSLELGDSALYFCASSVEAGTGDRQYFGPGTRLTVT.